This T cell receptor beta chain was recovered during a study of T cell responses to AZD1222 COVID-19 vaccine. Study context: Investigators merged groups given second doses at roughly 4 or roughly 12 weeks. Findings and limits, study-wide: The donor cohort was predominantly white British with a female majority, and clonal diversity may have been underestimated. Baseline seropositives among AZD1222 recipients totaled only five or six. Repertoires were collected only later (after the peak T cell response had occurred).

This table comes from immunoSEQ multiplex PCR, and its TCRdb copy is limited to in-frame clones, with some not included. The sample lists some 110,000 clones; less than 90% were seen once. This clone was seen a few times. Antigen specificity is unknown. The sample consisted of peripheral blood, taken on day 0 of AZD1222 vaccination. The TCR sequence derives from an adult in good health.

CDR3 DNA sequence: TGCGCCAGCAGCCGATCTATCAATTACGGGACAGCCTCCTACGAGCAGTACTTC. Translated, it gives CASSRSINYGTASYEQYF. This chain uses TRBV4-1 with TRBJ2-7; 7 bases are a match to TRBD1. The CDR3 covers 18 residues. The V and J ends lost 4 bases and 0 bases, in that order; junction bases with no gene match: 15. Per germline, CDR1 MGHRA and CDR2 YSYEKL.